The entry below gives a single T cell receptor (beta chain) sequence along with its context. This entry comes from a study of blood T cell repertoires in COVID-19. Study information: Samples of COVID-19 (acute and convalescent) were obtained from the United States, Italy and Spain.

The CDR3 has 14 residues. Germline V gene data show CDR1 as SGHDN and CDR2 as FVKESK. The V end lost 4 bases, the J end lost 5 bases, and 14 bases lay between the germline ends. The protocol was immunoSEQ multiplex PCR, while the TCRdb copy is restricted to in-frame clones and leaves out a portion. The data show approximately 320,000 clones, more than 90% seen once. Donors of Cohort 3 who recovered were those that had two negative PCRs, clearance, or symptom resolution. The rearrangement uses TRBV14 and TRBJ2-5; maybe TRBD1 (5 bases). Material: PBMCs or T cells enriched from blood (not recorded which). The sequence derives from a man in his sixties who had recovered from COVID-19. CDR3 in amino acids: CASSRLQGGETQYF. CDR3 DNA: TGTGCCAGCAGCCGTCTTCAGGGTGGGGAGACCCAGTACTTC.